This T cell receptor beta chain derives from a study of blood T cell repertoires in COVID-19. At the level of the study: In each case, the material was cDNA or gDNA derived from T cells, B-cell-depleted T cells, or PBMCs.

The CDR3 covers 14 residues. Those enrolled in Seattle joined during active infection and were followed longitudinally afterward. Repertoires were generated with immunoSEQ multiplex PCR, while TCRdb's copy carries only in-frame clones and drops some. The sample lists 54,000 or so clones, 82% seen once, with around 10% in the top ten. The sequence was collected from an elderly man with COVID-19, enrolled during active disease. Source material: peripheral blood. This chain links TRBV21-1 with TRBJ2-1; TRBD1 is the table's D call, not checked against the DNA. TRBV21-1 is a documented pseudogene. CDR3 DNA sequence: TGTGCCAGCAGCAGCAGACAGGCTGGGGATGAGCAGTTCTTC. It yields the protein CASSSRQAGDEQFF.